This T cell receptor (beta chain) originates from a study of T cells in localized non-small cell lung cancer. Overall study results and limits: Elevated circulating T cell density in blood was associated with longer overall survival. Detection in adjacent lung was observed for a median around 50 of the top 100 tumor clones. In uninvolved adjacent lung, T cell clonality reached its highest value, exceeding tumor. Only one tumor region was sequenced, so heterogeneity remains possible.

A word on this clone: Its cognate antigen is unknown.

The CDR3 length is 13 residues. Germline V gene data show CDR1 as LNHDA and CDR2 as SQIVND (reference sequence). V was shortened by 4 bases and J by 4 bases, with 8 bases between the two germline ends. Repertoires were generated with immunoSEQ multiplex PCR, while TCRdb's copy carries only in-frame clones and drops some. Of just over 70,000 clones listed, 85% to 90% are singletons. The sample here was peripheral blood, taken before any cancer treatment. This TCR came from a male donor older than 55 with stage III squamous cell lung carcinoma. This chain connects TRBV19 to TRBJ2-1, with D hard to call. In DNA, the CDR3 is TGTGCCAGTAGTAATAGTCAGTACAATGAGCAGTTCTTC. Its translation: CASSNSQYNEQFF.